The T cell receptor (beta chain) described here comes from a study of blood T cell repertoires in COVID-19. Overall study context: Some COVID-19 samples were acute and others convalescent; all came from the United States, Italy and Spain. From T cells, B-cell-depleted T cells, or PBMCs came the material, which was cDNA or gDNA.

Per the original data handling: It was from reference gene primer amplification that nucleated cell counts were estimated. Clones were read by immunoSEQ multiplex PCR, and TCRdb kept only the in-frame ones, dropping some. Clonal size and the V and J genes are those of that table, whereas D and trimming came from the DNA. This table holds around 120,000 clones, around 86% found once. This clone has only a few counts. This CDR3 has 15 amino acids. Germline V gene sequence: CDR1 LGHDT, CDR2 YNNKEL (reference sequence). V was clipped by 1 base and J by 7 bases, with 11 bases between them. Source material: peripheral blood. V gene TRBV3-1 (or the pseudogene TRBV3-2) combines with J gene TRBJ1-6, with D maybe TRBD1 (6 bases). This TCR derives from a man aged 35 to 55 with active or convalescent COVID-19. CDR3 amino acids: CASSQVWQGNSPLHF. DNA for the CDR3: TGTGCCAGCAGCCAAGTGTGGCAGGGGAATTCACCCCTCCACTTT.